This TCR beta chain was sequenced during a study of response to subunit inactivated influenza vaccine (dated by TCRdb to the late 2010s). For the wider study: Deep quantitative profiling of the T cell receptor repertoire was used in the study to follow responses to a trivalent subunit inactivated influenza vaccine.

The method behind the library was RT-PCR. The instrument given in TCRdb is Illumina HiSeq 2500. The public sequencing data were trimmed at Q25 with fastp and processed into clonotypes with MiXCR by TCRdb, which kept only in-frame beta chains. Each entry is one CDR3 protein sequence, shown with its most common DNA and genes. The sample has 550,000 to 800,000 distinct CDR3 sequences on record, about 15% of them singletons. The top ten constitute 11% of the sample. V was cut back by 4 bases and J by 6 bases, leaving a gap of 20 bases between them. The germline V gene sets CDR1 to SGHDT and CDR2 to YYEEEE. There are 16 amino acids in the CDR3, from cysteine to phenylalanine inclusive. The DNA shown is the 48-base CDR3, in frame from base 1. With regard to this clonotype: Its antigen specificity is not known. No base qualities exist here, and no much larger clone lies one base off it.

Results and caveats for the whole study, not just this receptor: It was suggested by the authors that each seasonal influenza vaccination may recruit only a limited number of new T cells.

The sequence was collected from a middle-aged man who received an inactivated influenza vaccine. Donor details come from another sample of the same person, matched by shared clones. The source was PBMCs from blood, collected roughly 12 days after vaccination. The V and J segments used are TRBV5-6 and TRBJ1-5; 6 matching bases give a weak D call of TRBD1. The CDR3 reads CASSAAAGGQVQPQHF. The nucleotides are TGTGCCAGCAGCGCCGCCGCGGGGGGGCAGGTTCAGCCCCAGCATTTT.